A single sample gave rise to the 16 T cell receptor beta chains below, sequenced in a study of blood T cell repertoires in COVID-19. Assay: immunoSEQ multiplex PCR; the TCRdb copy retains only in-frame clones and omits some. The sample includes about 670,000 clones, over 80% of them seen just once. The sequencing input was peripheral blood. These receptor sequences come from a young woman with acute or convalescent COVID-19.

The V call is TRBV29-1, the J call TRBJ1-1; D uncertain. Trimming removed 7 bases from V and 1 base from J, with 10 bases in between. The V gene's germline CDR1 is SQVTM and CDR2 ANQGSEA. The CDR3 is 12 amino acids. CDR3: CSAKQRNTEAFF. The CDR3 DNA sequence: TGCAGCGCCAAACAGAGGAACACTGAAGCTTTCTTT.

The CDR3 spells CATSRDRGGGGYTF. The CDR3 region has the DNA TGTGCCACCAGCAGAGATCGAGGGGGGGGTGGCTACACCTTC. The chain is built from TRBV15 and TRBJ1-2; D perhaps matches TRBD1 (6 bases). Trimming pared 0 bases from V and 7 bases from J, leaving 12 bases between. The CDR3 loop spans 14 amino acids. Germline assignment: CDR1 LNHNV and CDR2 YYDKDF (reference sequence).

As DNA, the CDR3 is TGTGCCAGCAGTTACTCCCAGGAAGGGGCTAGTAATTCACCCCTCCACTTT. The encoded protein is CASSYSQEGASNSPLHF. The chain couples TRBV6-2 or TRBV6-3 to TRBJ1-6; D is perhaps TRBD1 (5 bases). The V end was cut by 0 bases, the J end by 6 bases, with 15 bases between. The germline V gene has CDR1 MNHEY and CDR2 SVGEGT. This CDR3 comprises 17 residues.

V is TRBV14 and J is TRBJ2-1; D gene ambiguous. This CDR3 spans 13 amino acids. V lost 3 bases and J lost 4, with 7 bases in between. Germline-derived CDR1 and CDR2 are SGHDN and FVKESK. Here the CDR3 reads CASSQQKYNEQFF. CDR3 in DNA: TGTGCCAGCAGCCAGCAGAAATACAATGAGCAGTTCTTC. Based on the CDR3 plus reference TRBV14 and TRBJ2-1, the full variable domain is EAGVTQFPSHSVIEKGQTVTLRCDPISGHDNLYWYRRVMGKEIKFLLHFVKESKQDESGMPNNRFLAERTGGTYSTLKVQPAELEDSGVYFCASSQQKYNEQFFGPGTRLTVL.

This clone was seen just once. This chain joins TRBV5-1 and TRBJ1-3; D may be TRBD1 (6 bases). Trimming took off 1 base at V and 0 bases at J, with 11 bases between the two ends. The CDR3 is made up of 16 amino acids. The germline V gene has CDR1 SGHRS and CDR2 YFSETQ. CDR3 coding DNA: TGCGCCAGCAGCTTGAGTACAGGGTTCTCTGGAAACACCATATATTTT. It is translated as CASSLSTGFSGNTIYF.

The chain employs TRBV3-1 (or the pseudogene TRBV3-2) and TRBJ2-1; TRBD2 matches 12 bases. The CDR3 totals 17 residues. Looked up from germline, CDR1 is LGHDT and CDR2 is YNNKEL (reference sequence). Trimming cost V 3 bases and J 9 bases; bases outside gene matches: 12. The CDR3 loop reads CASSQGLTSGGFAEQFF. Here the CDR3 DNA reads TGTGCCAGCAGCCAGGGTCTGACTAGCGGGGGTTTTGCTGAGCAGTTCTTC.

The chain employs TRBV6-6 and TRBJ1-5; D gene uncertain. Looked up from germline, CDR1 is MNHNY and CDR2 is SVGAGI (reference sequence). Deletions cut 0 bases from V and 3 bases from J, with 9 bases between. The CDR3 sequence is 15 residues long. The CDR3 nucleotides are TGTGCCAGCAGTTACTCGGTGCGGAACAATCAGCCCCAGCATTTT. Its translation: CASSYSVRNNQPQHF.

The chain has TRBV6-5 and TRBJ2-1, with D unresolved. The V end lost 2 bases, the J end lost 3 bases, and 14 bases lay between the germline ends. In germline, CDR1 is MNHEY, CDR2 SVGAGI. CDR3 length equals 16 residues. Written as DNA, the CDR3 is TGTGCCAGCAGTTACCCTCCCTGGAGAGGCTACAATGAGCAGTTCTTC. Its protein is CASSYPPWRGYNEQFF.

This sequence joins TRBV4-3 and TRBJ2-3; 8 bases agree with TRBD2. Trimming at V came to 0 bases and at J to 0 bases, leaving 8 bases not matched to a gene. Per the germline V gene, CDR1 is LGHNA and CDR2 is YSLEER. The CDR3 totals 18 residues. This CDR3 is CASSQDWTGGPSTDTQYF. The CDR3 coding sequence is TGCGCCAGCAGCCAAGATTGGACGGGGGGGCCTAGCACAGATACGCAGTATTTT.

The rearrangement links TRBV5-6 to TRBJ2-2; D call uncertain. V was trimmed by 2 bases and J by 8 bases, leaving 10 bases between them. The CDR3 contains 13 residues. From germline, CDR1 is SGHDT and CDR2 YYEEEE. This CDR3 reads CASSFGSSGELFF. CDR3 in DNA: TGTGCCAGCAGCTTCGGGTCGTCGGGGGAGCTGTTTTTT. Drawing the rest from reference TRBV5-6 and TRBJ2-2, the complete variable domain is DAGVTQSPTHLIKTRGQQVTLRCSPKSGHDTVSWYQQALGQGPQFIFQYYEEEERQRGNFPDRFSGHQFPNYSSELNVNALLLGDSALYLCASSFGSSGELFFGEGSRLTVL.

This clone appeared once. The CDR3 protein is CASREGPYGYTF. Written as DNA, the CDR3 is TGTGCCAGCCGGGAAGGGCCCTATGGCTACACCTTC. V and J are TRBV2 and TRBJ1-2; D remains unclear. Germline V gene data show CDR1 as SNHLY and CDR2 as FYNNEI. V was trimmed by 8 bases and J by 4 bases, leaving 11 bases between them. CDR3 length: 12 residues.

This clone has just a few counts. This rearrangement joins TRBV3-1 (or the pseudogene TRBV3-2) to TRBJ1-6; 11 bases are shared with TRBD1. The CDR3 spans 18 residues. The J segment lost 0 bases and the V segment lost 1 base, leaving 2 bases of the junction unmatched. CDR1 and CDR2 (germline): LGHDT, YNNKEL (reference sequence). The CDR3: CASSQGTGGNSYNSPLHF. The CDR3 DNA follows: TGTGCCAGCAGCCAAGGGACAGGGGGCAACTCCTATAATTCACCCCTCCACTTT.

The CDR3 reads CASILESVSYNEQFF. The DNA of the CDR3 is TGTGCCAGCATCCTAGAGTCGGTATCCTACAATGAGCAGTTCTTC. This sequence joins TRBV7-9 and TRBJ2-1, with D unclear. The CDR3 length is 15 residues. Germline V gene sequence: CDR1 SEHNR, CDR2 FQNEAQ (reference sequence). Trimming cost V 7 bases and J 1 base, with 14 bases left between them.

The chain joins TRBV7-2 to TRBJ2-7; a possible D gene is TRBD1 (6 bases). V gave up 3 bases and J gave up 2 bases, with 8 bases separating them. CDR3 length: 13 residues. The germline V gene encodes CDR1 SGHTA and CDR2 FQGNSA. CDR3 DNA sequence: TGTGCCAGCAGCTTTGGACAGACCTACGAGCAGTACTTC. This sequence encodes CASSFGQTYEQYF. Together with reference TRBV7-2 and TRBJ2-7, the CDR3 gives the full variable domain: GAGVSQSPSNKVTEKGKDVELRCDPISGHTALYWYRQSLGQGLEFLIYFQGNSAPDKSGLPSDRFSAERTGGSVSTLTIQRTQQEDSAVYLCASSFGQTYEQYFGPGTRLTVT.

The count of this clone is one. The gene calls are TRBV6-5 and TRBJ2-1; D is undetermined. This CDR3 contains 12 residues. Trimming left V 7 bases short and J 7 bases short, with 11 bases between. Germline values: CDR1 MNHEY, CDR2 SVGAGI. The CDR3 DNA is TGTGCCAGCACTCTGACTGGGAATGAGCAGTTCTTC. As protein: CASTLTGNEQFF.

The chain is built from TRBV13 and TRBJ1-5; no clear D. Germline assignment: CDR1 PRHDT and CDR2 FYEKMQ (reference sequence). The CDR3 is made up of 14 amino acids. Trimming took 5 bases from V and 2 from J, leaving 10 bases between them. As DNA, the CDR3 is TGTGCCAGCAGCCAAAATTCAGGCAATCAGCCCCAGCATTTT. Its protein product is CASSQNSGNQPQHF.